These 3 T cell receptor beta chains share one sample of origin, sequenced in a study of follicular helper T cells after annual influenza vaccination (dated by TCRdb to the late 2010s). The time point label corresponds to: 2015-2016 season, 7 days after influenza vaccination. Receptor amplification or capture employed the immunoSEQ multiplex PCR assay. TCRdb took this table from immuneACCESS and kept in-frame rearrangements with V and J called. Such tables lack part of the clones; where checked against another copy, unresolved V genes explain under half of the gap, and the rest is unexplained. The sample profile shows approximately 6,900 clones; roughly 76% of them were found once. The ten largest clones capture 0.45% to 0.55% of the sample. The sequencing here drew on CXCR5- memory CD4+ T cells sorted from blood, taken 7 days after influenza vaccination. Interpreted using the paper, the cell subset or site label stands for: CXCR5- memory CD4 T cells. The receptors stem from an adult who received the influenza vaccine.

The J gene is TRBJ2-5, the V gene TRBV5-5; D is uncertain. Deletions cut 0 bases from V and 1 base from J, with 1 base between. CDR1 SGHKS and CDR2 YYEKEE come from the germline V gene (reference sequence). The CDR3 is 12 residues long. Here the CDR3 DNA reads TGTGCCAGCAGCTTGGCCCAAGAGACCCAGTACTTC. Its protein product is CASSLAQETQYF.

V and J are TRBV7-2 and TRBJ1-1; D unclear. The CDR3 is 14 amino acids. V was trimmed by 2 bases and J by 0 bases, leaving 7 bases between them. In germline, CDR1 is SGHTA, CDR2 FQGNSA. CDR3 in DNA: TGTGCCAGCAGCTTATACAGCTTGAACACTGAAGCTTTCTTT. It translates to CASSLYSLNTEAFF.

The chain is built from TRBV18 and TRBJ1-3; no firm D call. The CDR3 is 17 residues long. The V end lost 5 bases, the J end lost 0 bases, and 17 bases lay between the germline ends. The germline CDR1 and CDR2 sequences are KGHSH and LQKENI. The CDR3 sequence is CASSTGPGRASGNTIYF. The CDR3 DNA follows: TGTGCCAGCTCAACTGGTCCTGGTCGGGCCTCTGGAAACACCATATATTTT.